The 21 T cell receptor beta chains given below trace back to one sample, sequenced in a study of CD8 T cells in ankylosing spondylitis. TCRdb reprocessed the 5' RACE reads with MiXCR, giving one entry per CDR3 protein. Of about 160,000 distinct CDR3 sequences detected, around 20% appear once; the ten largest clones hold over 7%. What was sequenced was blood, either unsorted or a sorted T cell fraction (not recorded which). These receptors all stem from a male donor with ankylosing spondylitis or in good health (not recorded which).

The chain employs TRBV29-1 and TRBJ2-7; the D gene is possibly TRBD2 (5 bases). Germline V gene lookup returns CDR1 SQVTM and CDR2 ANQGSEA. This CDR3 contains 11 residues. V lost 4 bases and J 3 bases, leaving 7 bases between the germline ends. The CDR3 region has the DNA TGCAGCGTTGTAAGCGGCTACGAGCAGTACTTC. Amino acids: CSVVSGYEQYF.

This chain uses TRBV5-5 with TRBJ2-3, with TRBD2 matching 9 bases. The CDR3 consists of 17 residues. The germline gives CDR1 SGHKS, CDR2 YYEKEE (reference sequence). V shed 0 bases, J shed 5 bases, and the junction held 10 bases outside the gene matches. The CDR3 here is CASSLAFGTSLGDTQYF. DNA for the CDR3: TGTGCCAGCAGCTTGGCCTTCGGGACTAGCCTTGGAGATACGCAGTATTTT.

This clonotype was observed a few times. The chain employs TRBV11-2 and TRBJ2-2; no reliable D call. The CDR3 contains 17 residues. V was clipped by 3 bases and J by 0 bases, with 14 bases between them. Germline V gives CDR1 SGHAT, CDR2 FQNNGV. CDR3 coding DNA: TGTGCCAGCAGCTTGGATGGTTCGGCAGCGAACACCGGGGAGCTGTTTTTT. Its protein is CASSLDGSAANTGELFF. Filled out from reference TRBV11-2 and TRBJ2-2, the complete variable domain reads EAGVAQSPRYKIIEKRQSVAFWCNPISGHATLYWYQQILGQGPKLLIQFQNNGVVDDSQLPKDRFSAERLKGVDSTLKIQPAKLEDSAVYLCASSLDGSAANTGELFFGEGSRLTVL.

Ten or more counts support this clonotype. V gene TRBV3-1 combines with J gene TRBJ2-7, with 12 nucleotides matching TRBD2. V was clipped by 3 bases and J by 1 base; unmatched bases: 1. Per germline, CDR1 LGHDT and CDR2 YNNKEL (reference sequence). The CDR3 has 15 amino acids. The CDR3 loop reads CASSQGLAGSYEQYF. For the CDR3, the DNA is TGTGCCAGCAGCCAGGGACTAGCGGGTTCCTACGAGCAGTACTTC.

This clonotype was counted between two and nine times. This sequence joins TRBV28 and TRBJ1-2; D ambiguous. Germline assignment: CDR1 MDHEN and CDR2 SYDVKM. The V end lost 3 bases, the J end lost 6 bases, and 20 bases lay between the germline ends. The CDR3 loop spans 16 amino acids. The CDR3 coding sequence is TGTGCCAGCAGTTTTGCCGAAATAGAGCCCTCTCATGGCTACACCTTC. Translated, it gives CASSFAEIEPSHGYTF.

V gene TRBV12-3 or TRBV12-4 combines with J gene TRBJ2-7; 9 nucleotides align to TRBD2. This CDR3 spans 14 amino acids. Trimming took 5 bases from V and 5 from J; bases not matched to a gene: 7. The CDR3 sequence is CASSLSGRTDEQYF. The CDR3 nucleotides are TGTGCCAGCAGTCTTAGCGGGAGAACCGACGAGCAGTACTTC.

The V call is TRBV29-1, the J call TRBJ2-7; a weak D match, TRBD1 (6 bases). Trimming left V 6 bases short and J 6 bases short, with 18 bases between. CDR1 and CDR2 (germline): SQVTM, ANQGSEA. The CDR3 is 13 residues long. In DNA form, the CDR3 reads TGCAGCGTCGAGTTACAGGGATTTAGCGAGCAGTACTTC. Amino acid sequence: CSVELQGFSEQYF.

This chain's CDR3 is CASIHAPLNEQFF. The CDR3, as DNA: TGTGCCAGCATTCACGCCCCCTTGAATGAGCAGTTCTTC. The rearrangement uses TRBV6-4 and TRBJ2-1; D remains unclear. There are 13 residues in the CDR3. Trimming shortened V by 7 bases and J by 7 bases, and 14 bases separated the two germline ends. Germline loops: CDR1 MRHNA, CDR2 SNTAGT.

The CDR3 DNA is TGCAGTGCTAGGCACGGACAGGTCCTTGACGAGCAGTACTTC. Amino acid sequence: CSARHGQVLDEQYF. The chain recombines TRBV20-1 with TRBJ2-7; 7 nucleotides match TRBD1. J lost 5 bases, V lost 3 bases, and 10 bases had no gene match. CDR1 is DFQATT and CDR2 is SNEGSKA in the germline V gene (reference sequence). The CDR3 consists of 14 residues.

The table lists this clonotype with a few counts. The V call is TRBV21-1, the J call TRBJ1-2; the table names TRBD1, a call not compared with the DNA. TRBV21-1 is shown as a pseudogene. The CDR3 contains 14 residues. The CDR3 nucleotides are TGTGCCAGCAGCAAATTAAGGGGGGACTATGGCTACACCTTC. Translated: CASSKLRGDYGYTF.

This clonotype appeared many times. The rearrangement joins TRBV20-1 to TRBJ2-2, with 10 bases identical to TRBD2. V shed 3 bases, J shed 5 bases, and the junction held 9 bases outside the gene matches. The CDR3 covers 16 residues. Germline CDR1 reads DFQATT; CDR2 reads SNEGSKA (reference sequence). CDR3 nucleotide sequence: TGCAGTGCTAGTAGGACTAGCGGCCCTGATACCGGGGAGCTGTTTTTT. Amino acid sequence: CSASRTSGPDTGELFF.

This clonotype showed up just a few times. The gene calls are TRBV6-2 or TRBV6-3 and TRBJ2-1; D is possibly TRBD1 or TRBD2 (5 bases each). V was cut by 6 bases and J by 6 bases, with 9 bases left in between. The V gene's germline CDR1 is MNHEY and CDR2 SVGEGT. There are 12 residues in the CDR3. The CDR3 DNA follows: TGTGCCAGCAGGGGGGATCTCAATGAGCAGTTCTTC. Protein product: CASRGDLNEQFF.

This chain links TRBV30 with TRBJ1-6; D gene ambiguous. Germline-derived CDR1 and CDR2 are GTSNPN and SVGIG (reference sequence). The ends were cut back, 0 bases at V and 10 bases at J, with 13 bases in the middle. The CDR3 has 14 residues. The CDR3 loop reads CAWSVPRSLSPLHF. CDR3 in DNA: TGTGCCTGGAGTGTACCGCGCAGTCTCTCACCCCTCCACTTT.

V gene TRBV29-1 combines with J gene TRBJ2-1; D gene ambiguous. The CDR3 consists of 13 residues. CDR1 is SQVTM, CDR2 ANQGSEA, per germline. Trimming left V 2 bases short and J 4 bases short, with 9 bases between. In DNA, the CDR3 is TGCAGCGTTGAACGTCCGAGTTACAATGAGCAGTTCTTC. Its protein product is CSVERPSYNEQFF.

The chain has TRBV30 and TRBJ2-7; possible D gene TRBD1, 6 bases. Germline CDR1 reads GTSNPN; CDR2 reads SVGIG (reference sequence). Trimming removed 2 bases at V and 3 bases at J, with 17 bases between. The CDR3 is made up of 15 amino acids. CDR3 loop: CAWSLGGSVIYEQYF. The CDR3 bases are TGTGCCTGGAGTTTAGGGGGTAGCGTAATCTACGAGCAGTACTTC.

V is TRBV24-1 and J is TRBJ1-5; 8 bases are shared with TRBD1. The CDR3 runs 14 residues. Per the germline V gene, CDR1 is KGHDR and CDR2 is SFDVKD. Trimming took 10 bases from V and 3 from J; bases not matched to a gene: 7. The CDR3 DNA reads as TGTGCCACAAGAGACAGGGGCAACAATCAGCCCCAGCATTTT. It is translated as CATRDRGNNQPQHF.

A few counts support this clonotype. The chain carries TRBV2 and TRBJ2-3, with 8 bases identical to TRBD2. After removal of 8 bases from V and 2 bases from J, the junction contained 3 bases not matched to a gene. The germline CDR1 and CDR2 sequences are SNHLY and FYNNEI. CDR3 length: 13 amino acids. The CDR3 DNA follows: TGTGCCAGCGTAGCGGGATCCACAGATACGCAGTATTTT. Protein: CASVAGSTDTQYF.

This clonotype occurred many times. The genes are TRBV5-1 and TRBJ1-4; no reliable D call. The CDR3 extends over 14 amino acids. V was pared by 2 bases and J by 2 bases, with 7 bases between. The V gene's germline CDR1 is SGHRS and CDR2 YFSETQ. The CDR3 here is CASSLAVTNEKLFF. As DNA, the CDR3 is TGCGCCAGCAGCTTAGCTGTTACTAATGAAAAACTGTTTTTT.

The rearrangement uses TRBV5-1 and TRBJ2-2; 7 bases fit TRBD2. With V trimmed by 4 bases and J by 4 bases, 10 bases remained unmatched. Germline CDR1 reads SGHRS; CDR2 reads YFSETQ. The CDR3 has 16 amino acids. The CDR3 DNA reads TGCGCCAGCAGCCCTGGGACGGCGGGAGCCACCGGGGAGCTGTTTTTT. It specifies CASSPGTAGATGELFF.

This clonotype was recorded many times. The rearrangement uses TRBV7-6 and TRBJ1-3; 11 positions match TRBD1. Germline assignment: CDR1 SGHVS and CDR2 FNYEAQ. The CDR3 contains 16 residues. The ends lost 3 bases at V and 2 bases at J; junction bases unmatched: 3. In DNA, the CDR3 is TGTGCCAGCAGCTTGGGGACAGGGGGTGCTGGAAACACCATATATTTT. Translating gives CASSLGTGGAGNTIYF.

This clonotype has at least ten counts. This sequence joins TRBV20-1 and TRBJ2-3; TRBD1 agrees at 7 bases. The J segment lost 3 bases and the V segment lost 5 bases, leaving 2 bases of the junction unmatched. The CDR3 spans 12 residues. Germline CDR1 reads DFQATT; CDR2 reads SNEGSKA (reference sequence). CDR3 nucleotides: TGCAGTGCTTACAGGGGAACAGATACGCAGTATTTT. It encodes CSAYRGTDTQYF.